This TCR beta chain was found in a study of response to subunit inactivated influenza vaccine. Via MiXCR, TCRdb re-called the RT-PCR reads, giving one row per CDR3 protein. This sample has about 540,000 distinct CDR3 sequences, with roughly a quarter found just once. Per the germline V gene, CDR1 is MNHEY and CDR2 is SVGEGT. This CDR3 contains 15 residues. V dropped 0 bases and J dropped 6 bases, with 12 bases sitting between them. This sample was also put to use in a study of T cells expressing NK-cell markers. That paper notes: Beta-chain TCR cDNA was generated via 5'RACE template switching with UMIs. According to the study, TCR beta repertoires originated from sorted CD3+CD56+NKG2C+, CD3+CD56+NKG2C- and CD3+CD56-NKG2C+ T cells.

The rearrangement joins TRBV6-2 or TRBV6-3 to TRBJ2-4; possible D gene TRBD2, 5 bases. The source is a man between 50 and 59 years old who received an inactivated influenza vaccine. This specimen consisted of CD4+ T cells sorted from PBMCs, obtained less than 13 days after vaccination. The CDR3 region is CASSYSSTRGNIQYF. CDR3 DNA: TGTGCCAGCAGTTACTCGAGTACCCGGGGAAACATTCAGTACTTC.